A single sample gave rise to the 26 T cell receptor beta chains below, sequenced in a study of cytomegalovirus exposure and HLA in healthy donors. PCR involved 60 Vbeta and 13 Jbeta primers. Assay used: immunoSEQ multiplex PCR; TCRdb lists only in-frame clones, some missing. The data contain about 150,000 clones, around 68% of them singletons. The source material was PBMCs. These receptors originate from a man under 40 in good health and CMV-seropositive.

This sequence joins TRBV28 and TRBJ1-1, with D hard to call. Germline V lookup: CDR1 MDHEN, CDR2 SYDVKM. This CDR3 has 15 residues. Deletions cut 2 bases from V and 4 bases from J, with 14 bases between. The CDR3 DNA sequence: TGTGCCAGCAGTTTAGTCCAGTCGGGTGGCACTGAAGCTTTCTTT. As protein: CASSLVQSGGTEAFF.

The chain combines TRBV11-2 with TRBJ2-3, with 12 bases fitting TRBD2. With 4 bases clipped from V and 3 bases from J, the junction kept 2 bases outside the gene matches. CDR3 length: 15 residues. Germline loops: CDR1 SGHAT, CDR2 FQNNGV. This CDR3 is CASSSTSGSTDTQYF. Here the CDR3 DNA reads TGTGCCAGCAGCTCGACTAGCGGGAGTACAGATACGCAGTATTTT.

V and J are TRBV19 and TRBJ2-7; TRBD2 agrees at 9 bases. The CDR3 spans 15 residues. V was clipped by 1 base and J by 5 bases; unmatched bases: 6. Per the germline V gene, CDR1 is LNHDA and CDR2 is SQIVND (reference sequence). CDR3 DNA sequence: TGTGCCAGTAGTATAGGGTCTAGCGGGACCGACGAGCAGTACTTC. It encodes CASSIGSSGTDEQYF.

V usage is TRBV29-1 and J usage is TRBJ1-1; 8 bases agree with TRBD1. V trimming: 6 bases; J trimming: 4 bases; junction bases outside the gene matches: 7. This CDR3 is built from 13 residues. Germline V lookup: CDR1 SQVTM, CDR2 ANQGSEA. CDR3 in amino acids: CSVWTGSVTEAFF. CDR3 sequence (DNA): TGCAGCGTCTGGACAGGGAGTGTCACTGAAGCTTTCTTT.

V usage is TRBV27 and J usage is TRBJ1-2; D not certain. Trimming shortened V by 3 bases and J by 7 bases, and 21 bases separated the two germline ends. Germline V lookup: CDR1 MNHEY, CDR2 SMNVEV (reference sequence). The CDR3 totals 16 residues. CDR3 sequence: CASSLGGLLPGGGYTF. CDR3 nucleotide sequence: TGTGCCAGCAGTTTGGGTGGACTTCTCCCAGGCGGTGGCTACACCTTC.

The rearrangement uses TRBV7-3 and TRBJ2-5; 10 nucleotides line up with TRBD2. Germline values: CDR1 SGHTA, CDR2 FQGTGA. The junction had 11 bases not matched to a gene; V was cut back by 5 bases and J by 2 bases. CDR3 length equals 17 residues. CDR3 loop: CASSLQTSGAGQETQYF. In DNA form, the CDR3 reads TGTGCCAGCAGCCTCCAAACTAGCGGGGCGGGACAAGAGACCCAGTACTTC.

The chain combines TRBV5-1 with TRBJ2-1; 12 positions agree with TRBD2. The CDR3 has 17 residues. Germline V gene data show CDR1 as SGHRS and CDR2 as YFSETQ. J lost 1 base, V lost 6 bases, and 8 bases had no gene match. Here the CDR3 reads CASTPLTSGSSYNEQFF. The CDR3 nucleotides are TGCGCCAGCACCCCCCTGACTAGCGGGAGTTCCTACAATGAGCAGTTCTTC.

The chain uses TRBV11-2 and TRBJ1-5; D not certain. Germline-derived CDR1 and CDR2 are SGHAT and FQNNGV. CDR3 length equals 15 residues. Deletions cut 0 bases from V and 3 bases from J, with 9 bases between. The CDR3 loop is CASSLDWLNNQPQHF. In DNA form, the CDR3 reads TGTGCCAGCAGCTTAGATTGGCTGAACAATCAGCCCCAGCATTTT. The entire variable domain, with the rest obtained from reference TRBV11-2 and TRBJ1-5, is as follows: EAGVAQSPRYKIIEKRQSVAFWCNPISGHATLYWYQQILGQGPKLLIQFQNNGVVDDSQLPKDRFSAERLKGVDSTLKIQPAKLEDSAVYLCASSLDWLNNQPQHFGDGTRLSIL.

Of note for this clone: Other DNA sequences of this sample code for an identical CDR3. The CDR3 here is CASSSGQNTGELFF. Here the CDR3 DNA reads TGCGCCAGCAGCTCGGGACAGAACACCGGGGAGCTGTTTTTT. The rearrangement uses TRBV5-1 and TRBJ2-2; D is possibly TRBD1 (6 bases). The CDR3 length is 14 residues. The germline V gene has CDR1 SGHRS and CDR2 YFSETQ. V shed 3 bases and J shed 1 base, with 7 bases lying between them.

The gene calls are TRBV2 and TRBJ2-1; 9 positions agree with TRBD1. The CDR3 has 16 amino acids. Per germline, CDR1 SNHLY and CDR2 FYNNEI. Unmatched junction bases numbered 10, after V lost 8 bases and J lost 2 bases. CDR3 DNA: TGTGCCAGCTATCCTCCGGGGGACAGGGCCTACAATGAGCAGTTCTTC. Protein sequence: CASYPPGDRAYNEQFF.

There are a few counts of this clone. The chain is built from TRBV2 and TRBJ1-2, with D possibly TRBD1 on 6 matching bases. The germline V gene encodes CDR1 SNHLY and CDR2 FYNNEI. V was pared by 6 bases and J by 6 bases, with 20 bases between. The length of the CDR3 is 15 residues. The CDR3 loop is CASRKQGLFADGYTF. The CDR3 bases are TGTGCCAGCAGGAAACAGGGTTTGTTCGCGGATGGCTACACCTTC.

CDR3 sequence: CASSVGGAVHDNEQFF. CDR3 sequence (DNA): TGTGCCAGCAGCGTAGGTGGGGCAGTACACGACAATGAGCAGTTCTTC. This chain joins TRBV9 and TRBJ2-1; D may be TRBD1 (5 bases). V was pared by 0 bases and J by 5 bases, with 15 bases between. Germline CDR1 SGDLS, CDR2 YYNGEE. This CDR3 is built from 16 residues.

The CDR3 here is CASSHRDSKPHGYTF. The CDR3 DNA reads TGTGCCAGCAGCCATCGGGACAGTAAACCCCATGGCTACACCTTC. The V and J genes are TRBV4-2 and TRBJ1-2, with 7 nucleotides matching TRBD1. CDR1 is LGHNA and CDR2 is YNFKEQ in the germline V gene. This CDR3 is 15 amino acids long. Trimming cost V 3 bases and J 6 bases; bases outside gene matches: 10.

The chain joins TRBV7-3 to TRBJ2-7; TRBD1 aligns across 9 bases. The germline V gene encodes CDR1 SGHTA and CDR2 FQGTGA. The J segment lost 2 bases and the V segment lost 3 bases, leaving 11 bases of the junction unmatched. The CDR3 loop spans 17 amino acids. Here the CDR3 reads CASSFRDRVKKTYEQYF. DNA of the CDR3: TGTGCCAGCAGCTTCCGGGACAGGGTGAAGAAAACCTACGAGCAGTACTTC. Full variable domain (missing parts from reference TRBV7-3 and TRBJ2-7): GAGVSQTPSNKVTEKGKYVELRCDPISGHTALYWYRQSLGQGPEFLIYFQGTGAADDSGLPNDRFFAVRPEGSVSTLKIQRTERGDSAVYLCASSFRDRVKKTYEQYFGPGTRLTVT.

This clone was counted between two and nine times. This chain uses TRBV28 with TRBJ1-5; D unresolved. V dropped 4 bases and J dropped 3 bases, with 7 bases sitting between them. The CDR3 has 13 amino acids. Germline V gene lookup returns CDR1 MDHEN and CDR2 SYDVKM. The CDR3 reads CASSWYINQPQHF. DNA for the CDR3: TGTGCCAGCAGTTGGTACATCAATCAGCCCCAGCATTTT.

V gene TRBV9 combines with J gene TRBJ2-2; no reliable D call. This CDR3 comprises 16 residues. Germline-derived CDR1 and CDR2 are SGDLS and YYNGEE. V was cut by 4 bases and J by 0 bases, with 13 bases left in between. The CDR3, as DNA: TGTGCCAGCAGCCCAAGTTTACAGACGAACACCGGGGAGCTGTTTTTT. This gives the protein CASSPSLQTNTGELFF.

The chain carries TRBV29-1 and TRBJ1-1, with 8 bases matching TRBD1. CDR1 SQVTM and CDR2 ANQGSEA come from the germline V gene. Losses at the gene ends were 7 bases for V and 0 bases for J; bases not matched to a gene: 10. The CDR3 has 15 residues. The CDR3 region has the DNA TGCAGCGGACGACCCTCAGGGGGCATGAACACTGAAGCTTTCTTT. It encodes CSGRPSGGMNTEAFF.

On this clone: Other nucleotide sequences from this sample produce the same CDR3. In nucleotides, the CDR3 is TGTGCCAGTAGTATGTCAGCGGGAGTAGGGCAAGAGACCCAGTACTTC. This encodes CASSMSAGVGQETQYF. The genes are TRBV19 and TRBJ2-5; 8 bases are shared with TRBD2. Trimming took 3 bases from V and 2 from J; bases not matched to a gene: 8. Germline V gene sequence: CDR1 LNHDA, CDR2 SQIVND (reference sequence). The CDR3 covers 16 residues.

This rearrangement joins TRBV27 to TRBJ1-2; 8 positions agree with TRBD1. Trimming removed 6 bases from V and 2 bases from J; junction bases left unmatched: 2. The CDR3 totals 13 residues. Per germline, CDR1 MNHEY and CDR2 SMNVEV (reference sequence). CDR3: CASRNRGNYGYTF. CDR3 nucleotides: TGTGCCAGCAGGAACAGGGGGAACTATGGCTACACCTTC.

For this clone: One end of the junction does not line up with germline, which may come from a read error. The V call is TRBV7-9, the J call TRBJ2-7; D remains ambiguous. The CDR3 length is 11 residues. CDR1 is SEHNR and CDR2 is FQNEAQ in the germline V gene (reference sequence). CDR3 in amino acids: CSSSPGSEQYF. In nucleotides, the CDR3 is TGTTCCAGCAGCCCAGGTTCCGAGCAGTACTTC.

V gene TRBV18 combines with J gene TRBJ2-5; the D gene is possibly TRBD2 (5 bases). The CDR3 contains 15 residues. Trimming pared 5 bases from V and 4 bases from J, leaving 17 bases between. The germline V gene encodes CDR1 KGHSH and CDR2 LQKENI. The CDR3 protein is CASSSEERRPETQYF. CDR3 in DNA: TGTGCCAGCTCATCCGAGGAGCGGCGTCCAGAGACCCAGTACTTC.

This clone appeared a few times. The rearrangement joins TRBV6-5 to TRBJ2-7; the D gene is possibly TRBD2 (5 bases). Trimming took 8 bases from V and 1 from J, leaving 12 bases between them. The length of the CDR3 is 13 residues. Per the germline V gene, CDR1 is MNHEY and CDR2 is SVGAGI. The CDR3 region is CASDAGTSYEQYF. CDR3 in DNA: TGTGCCAGCGATGCGGGTACTTCCTACGAGCAGTACTTC.

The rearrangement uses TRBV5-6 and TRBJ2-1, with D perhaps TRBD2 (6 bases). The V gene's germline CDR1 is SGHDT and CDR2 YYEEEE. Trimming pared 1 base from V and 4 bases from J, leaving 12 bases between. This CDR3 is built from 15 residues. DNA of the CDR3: TGTGCCAGCAGCTTGTTAGCGGCCTTTTACAATGAGCAGTTCTTC. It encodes CASSLLAAFYNEQFF. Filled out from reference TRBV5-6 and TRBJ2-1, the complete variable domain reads DAGVTQSPTHLIKTRGQQVTLRCSPKSGHDTVSWYQQALGQGPQFIFQYYEEEERQRGNFPDRFSGHQFPNYSSELNVNALLLGDSALYLCASSLLAAFYNEQFFGPGTRLTVL.

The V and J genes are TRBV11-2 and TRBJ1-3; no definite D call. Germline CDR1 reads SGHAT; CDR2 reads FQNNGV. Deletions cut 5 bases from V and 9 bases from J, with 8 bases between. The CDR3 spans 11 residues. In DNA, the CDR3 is TGTGCCAGCAGCCCAGACTCCACCATATATTTT. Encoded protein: CASSPDSTIYF.

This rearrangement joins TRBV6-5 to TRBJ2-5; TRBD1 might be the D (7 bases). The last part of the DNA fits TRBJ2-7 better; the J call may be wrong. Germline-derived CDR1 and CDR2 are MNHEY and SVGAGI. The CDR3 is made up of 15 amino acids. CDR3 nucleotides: TGTGCCAGCAGGTATAGACAGGGCGGGAATTACGAGCAGTACTTC. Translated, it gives CASRYRQGGNYEQYF.

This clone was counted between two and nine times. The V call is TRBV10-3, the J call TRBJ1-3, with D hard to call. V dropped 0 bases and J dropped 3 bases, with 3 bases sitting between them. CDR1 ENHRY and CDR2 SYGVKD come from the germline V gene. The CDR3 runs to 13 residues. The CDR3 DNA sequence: TGTGCCATCAGTGAGTCTAGTGGAAACACCATATATTTT. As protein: CAISESSGNTIYF.